This entry lists 13 T cell receptor beta chains sequenced from one sample in a study of tissue T cells after allogeneic stem cell transplantation. Sequencing was performed with immunoSEQ multiplex PCR; in TCRdb, only in-frame clones are kept and a portion is missing. Of several thousand clones in the sample, around three fifths were seen once. The sample was duodenum tissue, taken at autopsy. These receptors all come from a woman aged 18-49 years with breast cancer.

This clone was seen more than once but under ten times. This chain links TRBV6-6 with TRBJ2-7; no firm D call. V lost 6 bases, J lost 0 bases, and 3 bases lay in between. The CDR3 runs to 11 residues. CDR1 is MNHNY, CDR2 SVGAGI, per germline (reference sequence). The CDR3: CASRTSYEQYF. The CDR3 DNA reads as TGTGCCAGCAGAACCTCCTACGAGCAGTACTTC.

The rearrangement uses TRBV2 and TRBJ1-2; 7 nucleotides align to TRBD1. The V and J ends lost 6 bases and 4 bases, in that order; junction bases with no gene match: 8. The CDR3 runs to 14 residues. Germline loops: CDR1 SNHLY, CDR2 FYNNEI. CDR3 protein: CASSADRVGYGYTF. In DNA, the CDR3 is TGTGCCAGCAGCGCTGACAGGGTCGGCTATGGCTACACCTTC.

This clone was seen more than once but under ten times. V and J are TRBV5-4 and TRBJ2-5, with TRBD2 identical over 12 bases. Trimming cost V 1 base and J 4 bases; bases outside gene matches: 5. The CDR3 consists of 16 residues. Germline V CDR1 and CDR2: SGHNT, YYREEE (reference sequence). Written as DNA, the CDR3 is TGTGCCAGCAGCTTGCGGCCTAGCGGGGGGGGAGAGACCCAGTACTTC. Amino acid sequence: CASSLRPSGGGETQYF.

The V and J genes are TRBV4-3 and TRBJ2-1; 10 bases line up with TRBD2. The junction had 11 bases not matched to a gene; V was cut back by 0 bases and J by 0 bases. This CDR3 contains 20 residues. Germline V lookup: CDR1 LGHNA, CDR2 YSLEER. The CDR3 nucleotides are TGCGCCAGCAGCCAAGATTGGCTAGCGGGGGAAAGGAGCTCCTACAATGAGCAGTTCTTC. This codes for CASSQDWLAGERSSYNEQFF.

This clone counts as medium-sized. V gene TRBV6-2 or TRBV6-3 combines with J gene TRBJ2-7, with 8 bases fitting TRBD2. Germline V lookup: CDR1 MNHEY, CDR2 SVGEGT. V was clipped by 5 bases and J by 2 bases; unmatched bases: 8. The CDR3 covers 15 residues. The CDR3 loop reads CASSDPGLVPYEQYF. Here the CDR3 DNA reads TGTGCCAGCAGTGATCCGGGACTAGTGCCCTACGAGCAGTACTTC.

This clone came up a few times. The V and J genes are TRBV28 and TRBJ1-5; possibly TRBD1 for D (6 bases). This CDR3 is 17 amino acids long. CDR1 MDHEN and CDR2 SYDVKM come from the germline V gene. The germline V and J ends were trimmed by 4 bases and 3 bases, with 19 bases remaining between them. In DNA, the CDR3 is TGTGCCAGCAGTTGGGACTCAGGGGCGCCATACAATCAGCCCCAGCATTTT. Its protein product is CASSWDSGAPYNQPQHF.

V and J are TRBV5-4 and TRBJ1-2, with D perhaps TRBD1 (5 bases). The CDR3 has 15 residues. Deletions cut 0 bases from V and 4 bases from J, with 13 bases between. The germline V gene encodes CDR1 SGHNT and CDR2 YYREEE (reference sequence). CDR3 loop: CASSLAGGRTYGYTF. CDR3 nucleotide sequence: TGTGCCAGCAGCTTGGCGGGGGGACGGACCTATGGCTACACCTTC.

The count of this clone is one. The genes are TRBV2 and TRBJ2-5; TRBD2 is a possible D gene (5 bases). The V gene lost 8 bases and the J gene lost 2 bases, with 12 bases spanning the gap. The CDR3 is made up of 13 amino acids. Germline V gene sequence: CDR1 SNHLY, CDR2 FYNNEI. In nucleotides, the CDR3 is TGTGCCAGCGAGCGGAATCATCAAGAGACCCAGTACTTC. Translated: CASERNHQETQYF.

This clone was detected a few times. The chain is built from TRBV4-2 and TRBJ2-7, with D perhaps TRBD1 or TRBD2 (6 bases each). CDR3 size: 14 residues. Trimming pared 2 bases from V and 5 bases from J, leaving 13 bases between. Germline V CDR1 and CDR2: LGHNA, YNFKEQ. The CDR3 reads CASSQRGAHNEQYF. Here the CDR3 DNA reads TGTGCCAGCAGCCAAAGGGGGGCCCACAACGAGCAGTACTTC.

The chain joins TRBV29-1 to TRBJ2-1; unclear D gene. Trimming left V 7 bases short and J 12 bases short, with 10 bases between. Germline V gives CDR1 SQVTM, CDR2 ANQGSEA. The CDR3 has 9 amino acids. CDR3 region: CSARYWQFF. CDR3 coding DNA: TGCAGCGCCCGCTACTGGCAGTTCTTC.

This clone was counted a few times. The chain is built from TRBV9 and TRBJ2-1; TRBD2 might be the D (5 bases). The CDR3 contains 13 residues. Trimming took off 3 bases at V and 3 bases at J, with 7 bases between the two ends. The germline V gene encodes CDR1 SGDLS and CDR2 YYNGEE. The CDR3 DNA follows: TGTGCCAGCAGCGCTCGGGACTACAATGAGCAGTTCTTC. Residues: CASSARDYNEQFF.

V usage is TRBV14 and J usage is TRBJ2-1; D may be TRBD1 (6 bases). Germline lookup yields CDR1 SGHDN and CDR2 FVKESK. The CDR3 consists of 15 residues. Between the trimmed V and J ends, which lost 5 bases and 10 bases, there was a span of 21 bases. CDR3 protein: CASSRRSNRAGEQFF. CDR3 nucleotide sequence: TGTGCCAGCAGCAGACGATCTAACAGGGCGGGCGAGCAGTTCTTC.

This clone was detected only a few times. The J gene is TRBJ1-6, the V gene TRBV6-2 or TRBV6-3; D uncertain. Germline CDR1 and CDR2: MNHEY and SVGEGT. This CDR3 comprises 18 residues. Trimming pared 0 bases from V and 7 bases from J, leaving 19 bases between. CDR3 nucleotide sequence: TGTGCCAGCAGTTACTCGATGCGGGAGAGGTCCCTAAATTCACCCCTCCACTTT. This codes for CASSYSMRERSLNSPLHF.